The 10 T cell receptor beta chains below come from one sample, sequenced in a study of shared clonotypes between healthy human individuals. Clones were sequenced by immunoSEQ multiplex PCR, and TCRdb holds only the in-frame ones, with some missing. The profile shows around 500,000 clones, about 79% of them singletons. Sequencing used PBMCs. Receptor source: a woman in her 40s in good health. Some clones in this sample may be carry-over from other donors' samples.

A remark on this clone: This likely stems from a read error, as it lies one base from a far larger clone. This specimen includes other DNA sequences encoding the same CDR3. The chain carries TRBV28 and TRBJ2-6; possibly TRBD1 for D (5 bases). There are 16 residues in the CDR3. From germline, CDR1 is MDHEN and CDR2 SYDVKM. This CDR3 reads CASSYSGISGANVLTF. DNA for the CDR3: TGTGCCAGCAGTTACTCCGGTATCTCTGGGGCTAACGTCCTGACTTTC. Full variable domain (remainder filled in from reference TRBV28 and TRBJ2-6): DVKVTQSSRYLVKRTGEKVFLECVQDMDHENMFWYRQDPGLGLRLIYFSYDVKMKEKGDIPEGYSVSREKKERFSLILESASTNQTSMYLCASSYSGISGANVLTFGAGSRLTVL.

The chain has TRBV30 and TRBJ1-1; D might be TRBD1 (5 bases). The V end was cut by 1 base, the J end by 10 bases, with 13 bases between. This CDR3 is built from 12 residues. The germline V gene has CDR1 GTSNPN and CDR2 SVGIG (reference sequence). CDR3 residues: CAWSGTPGGAFF. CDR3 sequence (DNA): TGTGCCTGGAGTGGGACACCGGGGGGAGCTTTCTTT.

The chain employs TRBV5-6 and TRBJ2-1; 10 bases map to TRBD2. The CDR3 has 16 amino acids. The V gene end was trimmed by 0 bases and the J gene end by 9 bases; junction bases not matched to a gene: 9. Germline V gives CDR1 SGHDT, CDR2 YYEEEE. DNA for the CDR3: TGTGCCAGCAGCTTGGGGGCTAGCGGGAGTAGCTCTGAGCAGTTCTTC. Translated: CASSLGASGSSSEQFF.

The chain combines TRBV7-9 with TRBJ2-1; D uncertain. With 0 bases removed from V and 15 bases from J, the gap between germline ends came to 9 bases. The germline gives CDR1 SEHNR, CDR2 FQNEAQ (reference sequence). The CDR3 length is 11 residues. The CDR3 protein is CASSLASRLFF. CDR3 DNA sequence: TGTGCCAGCAGCTTAGCGAGCCGCTTGTTCTTC.

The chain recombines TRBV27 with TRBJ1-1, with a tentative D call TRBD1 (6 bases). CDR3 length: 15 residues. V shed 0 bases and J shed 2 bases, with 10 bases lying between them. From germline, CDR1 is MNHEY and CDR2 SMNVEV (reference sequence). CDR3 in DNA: TGTGCCAGCAGTTTATCCCGGACAGCTAACACTGAAGCTTTCTTT. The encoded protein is CASSLSRTANTEAFF.

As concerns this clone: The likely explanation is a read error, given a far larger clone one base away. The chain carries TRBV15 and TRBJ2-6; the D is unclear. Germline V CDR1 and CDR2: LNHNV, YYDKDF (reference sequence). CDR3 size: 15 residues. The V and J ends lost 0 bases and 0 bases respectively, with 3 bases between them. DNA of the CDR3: TGTGCCACCAGCAGAGATTACTCTGGGGCCAACGTCCTGACTTTC. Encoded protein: CATSRDYSGANVLTF.

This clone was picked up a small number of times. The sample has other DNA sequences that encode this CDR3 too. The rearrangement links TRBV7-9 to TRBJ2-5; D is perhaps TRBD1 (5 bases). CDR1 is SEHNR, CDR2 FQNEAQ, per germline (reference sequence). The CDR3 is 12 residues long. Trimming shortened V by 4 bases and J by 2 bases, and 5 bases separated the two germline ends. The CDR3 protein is CASSSGQETQYF. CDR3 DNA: TGTGCCAGCAGCTCAGGGCAAGAGACCCAGTACTTC.

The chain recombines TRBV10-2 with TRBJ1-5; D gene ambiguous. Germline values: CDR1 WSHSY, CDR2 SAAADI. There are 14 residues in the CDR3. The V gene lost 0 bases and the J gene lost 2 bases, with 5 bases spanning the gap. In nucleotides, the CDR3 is TGCGCCAGCAGTGAGTCTAACCGCAATCAGCCCCAGCATTTT. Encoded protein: CASSESNRNQPQHF.

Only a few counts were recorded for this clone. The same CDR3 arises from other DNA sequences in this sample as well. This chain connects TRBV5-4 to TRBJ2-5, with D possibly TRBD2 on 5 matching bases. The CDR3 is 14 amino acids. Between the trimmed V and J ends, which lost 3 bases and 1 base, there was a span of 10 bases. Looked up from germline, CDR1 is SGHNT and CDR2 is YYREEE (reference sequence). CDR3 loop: CASSSRDSQETQYF. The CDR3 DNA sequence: TGTGCCAGCAGCTCCCGGGATAGCCAAGAGACCCAGTACTTC. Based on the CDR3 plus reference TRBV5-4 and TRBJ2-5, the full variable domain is ETGVTQSPTHLIKTRGQQVTLRCSSQSGHNTVSWYQQALGQGPQFIFQYYREEENGRGNFPPRFSGLQFPNYSSELNVNALELDDSALYLCASSSRDSQETQYFGPGTRLLVL.

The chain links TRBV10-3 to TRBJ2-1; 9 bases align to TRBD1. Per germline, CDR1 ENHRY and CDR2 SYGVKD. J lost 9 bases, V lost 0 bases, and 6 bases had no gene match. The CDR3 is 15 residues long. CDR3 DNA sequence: TGTGCCATCAGTGAGTCTACAGGGGGCAAGGCTGAGCAGTTCTTC. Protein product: CAISESTGGKAEQFF.